This TCR beta chain emerged from a study of OX40 agonist ivuxolimab in advanced cancers. Findings of the study overall: The mean number of expanded clones was higher in CD8+ T cells than in CD4+.

Sequencing was performed with immunoSEQ multiplex PCR; in TCRdb, only in-frame clones are kept and a portion is missing. The sample consists of 90,000 to 100,000 clones, roughly 95% of them appearing once. As to this clone: What it recognizes is unknown.

This sample comprised CD4+ or CD8+ T cells sorted from blood, obtained in a trial of the OX40 agonist ivuxolimab. This TCR was sampled from an adult with an advanced solid tumor such as melanoma, head and neck, liver or kidney cancer.

Written as DNA, the CDR3 is TGTGCCAGCAGCGCAAGGGGGACTAGCGGGAGTCGAAATGAGCAGTTCTTC. Amino acid sequence: CASSARGTSGSRNEQFF. V usage is TRBV9 and J usage is TRBJ2-1; 14 bases are a match to TRBD2. The CDR3 length is 17 residues. CDR1 is SGDLS, CDR2 YYNGEE, per germline. The V and J ends lost 3 bases and 7 bases, in that order; junction bases with no gene match: 9.